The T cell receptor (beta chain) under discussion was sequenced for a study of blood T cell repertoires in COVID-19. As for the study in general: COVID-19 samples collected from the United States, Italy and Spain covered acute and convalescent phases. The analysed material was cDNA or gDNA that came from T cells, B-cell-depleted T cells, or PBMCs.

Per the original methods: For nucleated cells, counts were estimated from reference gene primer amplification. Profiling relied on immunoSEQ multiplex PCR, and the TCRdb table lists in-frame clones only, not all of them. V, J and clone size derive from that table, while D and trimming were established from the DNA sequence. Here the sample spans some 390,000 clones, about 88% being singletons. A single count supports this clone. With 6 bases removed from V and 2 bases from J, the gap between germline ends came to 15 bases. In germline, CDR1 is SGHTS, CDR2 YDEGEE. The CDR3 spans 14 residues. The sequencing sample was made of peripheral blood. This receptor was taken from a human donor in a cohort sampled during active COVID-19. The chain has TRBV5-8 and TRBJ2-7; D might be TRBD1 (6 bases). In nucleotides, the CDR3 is TGTGCCAGCATCCTTGTCAGGGACACCTACGAGCAGTACTTC. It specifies CASILVRDTYEQYF.